This section outlines one TCR beta chain sequence together with its context. This sample is drawn from a study of blood T cell repertoires in COVID-19. As for the study in general: T cells, B-cell-depleted T cells, or PBMCs supplied cDNA or gDNA.

TCRdb's copy holds only in-frame clones and misses some; the assay was immunoSEQ multiplex PCR. The sample records around 38,000 clones, nearly 90% being singletons. The length of the CDR3 is 12 residues. Trimming removed 8 bases from V and 3 bases from J, with 7 bases in between. The chain carries TRBV12-3 or TRBV12-4 and TRBJ1-4, with D uncertain. The specimen was peripheral blood. The sequence was obtained from a man aged 60 to 75 with COVID-19, enrolled during active disease. The CDR3 is CASSTANEKLFF. CDR3 nucleotide sequence: TGTGCCAGCTCTACGGCTAATGAAAAACTGTTTTTT.